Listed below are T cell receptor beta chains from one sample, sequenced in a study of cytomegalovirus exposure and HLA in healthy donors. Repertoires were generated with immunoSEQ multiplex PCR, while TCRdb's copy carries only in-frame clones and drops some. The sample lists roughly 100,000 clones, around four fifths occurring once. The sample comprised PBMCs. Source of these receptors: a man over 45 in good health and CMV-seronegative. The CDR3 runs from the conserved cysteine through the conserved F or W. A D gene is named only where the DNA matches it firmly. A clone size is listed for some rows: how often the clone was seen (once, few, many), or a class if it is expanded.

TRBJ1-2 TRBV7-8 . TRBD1 TGTGCCAGCAGCTTAGGAGGGGGCGGCTACGCCTTC CASSLGGGGYAF
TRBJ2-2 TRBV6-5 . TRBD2 TGTGCCAGCAACGGACTAGCGGGGGGTACCGGGGAGCTGTTTTTT CASNGLAGGTGELFF
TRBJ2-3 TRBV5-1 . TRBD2 TGCGCCAGCACTGTCCGGGGGGGCGGATTCACAGATACGCAGTATTTT CASTVRGGGFTDTQYF
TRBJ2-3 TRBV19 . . TGTGCCAGTAGTCCCTCAGAAAGAACCACAGATACGCAGTATTTT CASSPSERTTDTQYF
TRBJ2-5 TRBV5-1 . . TGCGCCAGCAGGTTACAAGATACCCAGTACTTC CASRLQDTQYF
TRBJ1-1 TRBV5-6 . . TGTGCCAGCAGCTTGGTCGCAGGGAAGGACACTGAAGCTTTCTTT CASSLVAGKDTEAFF
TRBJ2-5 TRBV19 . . TGTGCCAGTAGGCAGGGGTTCCAAGAGACCCAGTACTTC CASRQGFQETQYF
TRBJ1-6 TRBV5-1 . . TGCGCCAGCAGCTCGCCCGAGTCTAATTCACCCCTCCACTTT CASSSPESNSPLHF
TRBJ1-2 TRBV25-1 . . TGTGCCAGCAGTGAATTCGGGGGGGGCTATGGCTACACCTTC CASSEFGGGYGYTF
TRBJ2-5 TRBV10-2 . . TGCGCCAGCGGGGCTCAGCCCCAAGAGACCCAGTACTTC CASGAQPQETQYF
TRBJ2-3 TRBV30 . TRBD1 TGTGCCTGGAGTAGAACAGGGGTGGATACGCAGTATTTT CAWSRTGVDTQYF
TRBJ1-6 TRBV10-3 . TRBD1 TGTGCCATCAGTACCGGGACAGGAGGGAATTCACCCCTCCACTTT CAISTGTGGNSPLHF
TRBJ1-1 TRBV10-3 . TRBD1 TGTGCCATCATTCAGGGGGATGGTGGTGAAGCTTTCTTT CAIIQGDGGEAFF
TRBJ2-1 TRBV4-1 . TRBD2 TGCGCCAGCAGCCAAGGGGCACTAGCGAGCGAGCAGTTCTTC CASSQGALASEQFF
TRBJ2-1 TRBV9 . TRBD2 TGTGCCAGCAGCGCCGGGACTAGTTCCTACAATGAGCAGTTCTTC CASSAGTSSYNEQFF
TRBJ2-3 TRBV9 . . TGTGCCAGCAGCGTAGTGCGGGGGCGCACAGATACGCAGTATTTT CASSVVRGRTDTQYF
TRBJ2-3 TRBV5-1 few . TGCGCCAGCAGCCTAGGTATCGGGGAAACAGATACGCAGTATTTT CASSLGIGETDTQYF
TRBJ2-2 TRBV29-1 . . TGCAGCGTTGATCCCGGGAACACCGGGGAGCTGTTTTTT CSVDPGNTGELFF
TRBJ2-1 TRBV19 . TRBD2 TGTGCCAGTAGTGCTCTAGCGGGGGCTAGTGAGCAGTTCTTC CASSALAGASEQFF
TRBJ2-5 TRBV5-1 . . TGCGCCAGCAGCTTGGGGGTAGGGGGAGAGACCCAGTACTTC CASSLGVGGETQYF
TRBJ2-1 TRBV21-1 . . TGTGCCAGCAGCAACACTAGCGGGGCCCGGGGTGAGCAGTTCTTC CASSNTSGARGEQFF
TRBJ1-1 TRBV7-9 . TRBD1 TGTGCCAGCAGCCCCGGGACAGGGGTTTATAGGACTGAAGCTTTCTTT CASSPGTGVYRTEAFF
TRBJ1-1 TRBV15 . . TGTGCCACCAGCAGAGATCGTCAGGGTTGGGGCACTGAAGCTTTCTTT CATSRDRQGWGTEAFF
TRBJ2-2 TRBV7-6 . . TGTGCCAGCAGCCCCGAGGCCGGGGAGCTGTTTTTT CASSPEAGELFF
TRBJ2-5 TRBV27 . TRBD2 TGTGCCAGCAACCTTGCGGCGGGGGGGCCGAAGACCCAGTACTTC CASNLAAGGPKTQYF
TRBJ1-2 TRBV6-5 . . TGTGCCAGCAGTTATGGCAGGGAAGCTTCCTATGGCTACACCTTC CASSYGREASYGYTF
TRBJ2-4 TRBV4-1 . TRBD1 TGCGCCAGCAGCCAAGAAGCTTCTCAGGGGGTGGCCAAAAACATTCAGTACTTC CASSQEASQGVAKNIQYF
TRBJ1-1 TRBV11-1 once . TGTGCCAGCAGCTTATACTTGGAGGGAGGCACTGAAGCTTTCTTT CASSLYLEGGTEAFF
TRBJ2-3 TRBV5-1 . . TGCGCCAGCAGCTTGTTTACGACTAGCACAGATACGCAGTATTTT CASSLFTTSTDTQYF
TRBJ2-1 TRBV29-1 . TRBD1 TGCAGCGCAACTGACAGGGGGGGGACCAATGAGCAGTTCTTC CSATDRGGTNEQFF
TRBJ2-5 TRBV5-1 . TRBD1 TGCGCCAGCAGCTCGAACACAGGGGGCGGTGTGGAGACCCAGTACTTC CASSSNTGGGVETQYF
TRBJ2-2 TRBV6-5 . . TGTGCCAGCAGTCGGGGTTCCGGGGAGCTGTTTTTT CASSRGSGELFF
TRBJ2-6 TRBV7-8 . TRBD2 TGTGCCAGCAGCTTAACCTTAGCGGGGGTTGGGGCCAACGTCCTGACTTTC CASSLTLAGVGANVLTF
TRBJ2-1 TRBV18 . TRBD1 TGTGCCAGCTCACCGACAGGGGAAACCTACAATGAGCAGTTCTTC CASSPTGETYNEQFF
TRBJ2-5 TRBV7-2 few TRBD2 TGTGCCAGCAGCTTAGCTCCGTGGCGGGGGGCGGGGACCCAGTACTTC CASSLAPWRGAGTQYF
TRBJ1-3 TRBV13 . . TGTGCCAGCAGGCATATCCCTGACAGCCGCTCTGGAAACACCATATATTTT CASRHIPDSRSGNTIYF
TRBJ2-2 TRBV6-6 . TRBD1 TGTGCCAGCAGAGACGGGACAGGGAACACCGGGGAGCTGTTTTTT CASRDGTGNTGELFF
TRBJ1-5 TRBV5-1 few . TGCGCCAGCAGCTTCACAGGGCTCACGGAGCCCCAGCATTTT CASSFTGLTEPQHF
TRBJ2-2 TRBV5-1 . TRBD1 TGCGCCAGCAGCCCGGGACAGGGGGCCAGCACCGGGGAGCTGTTTTTT CASSPGQGASTGELFF
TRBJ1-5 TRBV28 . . TGTGCCAGCAGGACGACACCGGAGGGGAATCAGCCCCAGCATTTT CASRTTPEGNQPQHF
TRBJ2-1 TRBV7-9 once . TGTGCCAGCAGCACCATCCTCGGAGCTAGCGTGAGGACCTACAATGAGCAGTTCTTC CASSTILGASVRTYNEQFF
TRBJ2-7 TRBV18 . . TGTGCCAGCTCACCGACCGCGGTTCCTTACGAGCAGTACTTC CASSPTAVPYEQYF
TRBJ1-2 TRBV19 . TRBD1 TGTGCCAGTAGTACCCTACCGGGACAGGGGGAGGGGTATGGCTACACCTTC CASSTLPGQGEGYGYTF
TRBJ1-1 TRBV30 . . TGTGCCTGGAATGCAGGGGACAACACTGAAGCTTTCTTT CAWNAGDNTEAFF
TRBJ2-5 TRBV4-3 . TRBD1 TGCGCCAGCAGCCAAGATGGGACAGCAGAAGAGACCCAGTACTTC CASSQDGTAEETQYF
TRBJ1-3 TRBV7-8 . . TGTGCCAGCAGCTCAGTATCAGGGGCTGGAAACACCATATATTTT CASSSVSGAGNTIYF
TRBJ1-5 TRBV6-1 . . TGTGCCAGCAGTGAAGACTTTCTCGTTTATCAGCCCCAGCATTTT CASSEDFLVYQPQHF
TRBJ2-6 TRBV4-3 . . TGCGCCAGCAGCCAAGATGGCACTGGGGCCAACGTCCTGACTTTC CASSQDGTGANVLTF